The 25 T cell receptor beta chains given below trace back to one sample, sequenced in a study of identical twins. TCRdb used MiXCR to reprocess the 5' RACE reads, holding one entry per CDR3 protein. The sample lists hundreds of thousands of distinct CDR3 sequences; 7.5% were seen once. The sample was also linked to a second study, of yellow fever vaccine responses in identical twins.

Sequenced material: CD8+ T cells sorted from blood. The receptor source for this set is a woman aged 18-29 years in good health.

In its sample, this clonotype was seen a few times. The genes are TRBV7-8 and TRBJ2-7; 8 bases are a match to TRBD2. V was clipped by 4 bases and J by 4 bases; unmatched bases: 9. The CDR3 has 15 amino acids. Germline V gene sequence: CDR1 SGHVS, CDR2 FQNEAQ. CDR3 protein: CASSSPRGGRYEQYF. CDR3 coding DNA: TGTGCCAGCAGCTCCCCCCGGGGGGGTAGGTACGAGCAGTACTTC.

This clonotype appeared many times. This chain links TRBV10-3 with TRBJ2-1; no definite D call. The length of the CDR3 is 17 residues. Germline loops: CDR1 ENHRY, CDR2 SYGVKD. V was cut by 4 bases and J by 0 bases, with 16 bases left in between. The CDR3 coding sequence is TGTGCCATCAGTGGACCCCCTGGCCACGGCTCCTACAATGAGCAGTTCTTC. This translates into CAISGPPGHGSYNEQFF.

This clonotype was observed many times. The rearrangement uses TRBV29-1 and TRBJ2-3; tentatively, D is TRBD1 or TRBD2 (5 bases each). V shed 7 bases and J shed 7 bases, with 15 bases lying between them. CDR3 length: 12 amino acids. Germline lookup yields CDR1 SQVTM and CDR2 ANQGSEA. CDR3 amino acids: CSGEGKGYTQYF. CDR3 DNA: TGCAGCGGAGAGGGGAAGGGCTATACGCAGTATTTT.

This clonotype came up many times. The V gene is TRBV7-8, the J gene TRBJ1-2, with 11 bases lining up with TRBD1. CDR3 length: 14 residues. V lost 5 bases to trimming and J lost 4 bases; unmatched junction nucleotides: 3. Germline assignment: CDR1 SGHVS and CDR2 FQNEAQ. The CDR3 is CASSRDRGFYGYTF. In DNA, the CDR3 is TGTGCCAGCAGCCGGGACAGGGGGTTCTATGGCTACACCTTC.

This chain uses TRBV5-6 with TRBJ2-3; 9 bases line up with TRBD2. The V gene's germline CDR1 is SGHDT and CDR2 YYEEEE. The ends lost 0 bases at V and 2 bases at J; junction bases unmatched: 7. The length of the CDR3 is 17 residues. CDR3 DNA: TGTGCCAGCAGCTTGGAAGGTAGCGGGGGCCCCACAGATACGCAGTATTTT. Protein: CASSLEGSGGPTDTQYF.

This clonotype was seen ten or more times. The chain's CDR3 is CASSHDGTGTINQPQHF. The CDR3 DNA sequence: TGCGCCAGCAGCCACGACGGGACAGGGACGATCAATCAGCCCCAGCATTTT. V gene TRBV4-1 combines with J gene TRBJ1-5, with 9 positions matching TRBD1. Germline V CDR1 and CDR2: MGHRA, YSYEKL. Losses at the gene ends were 3 bases for V and 3 bases for J; bases not matched to a gene: 9. The length of the CDR3 is 17 residues.

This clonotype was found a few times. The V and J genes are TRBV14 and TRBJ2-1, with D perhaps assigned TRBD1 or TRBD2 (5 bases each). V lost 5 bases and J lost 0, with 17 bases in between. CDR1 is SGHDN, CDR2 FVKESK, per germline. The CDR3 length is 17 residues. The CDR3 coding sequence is TGTGCCAGCAGCGTCCTTTGGGGGTCCAGCTCCTACAATGAGCAGTTCTTC. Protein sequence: CASSVLWGSSSYNEQFF.

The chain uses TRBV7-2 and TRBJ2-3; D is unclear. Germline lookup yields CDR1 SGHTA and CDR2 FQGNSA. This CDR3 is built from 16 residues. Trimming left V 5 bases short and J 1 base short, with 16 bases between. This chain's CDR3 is CASSRSALERTDTQYF. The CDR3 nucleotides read TGTGCCAGCAGCCGAAGCGCTTTGGAACGCACAGATACGCAGTATTTT.

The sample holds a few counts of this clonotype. The chain's CDR3 is CASSSGDRGHETQYF. As DNA, the CDR3 is TGTGCCAGCAGTTCGGGGGACAGGGGGCATGAGACCCAGTACTTC. V usage is TRBV27 and J usage is TRBJ2-5; 12 bases agree with TRBD1. CDR3 length equals 15 residues. Losses at the gene ends were 4 bases for V and 5 bases for J; bases not matched to a gene: 5. From germline, CDR1 is MNHEY and CDR2 SMNVEV (reference sequence).

CDR3 amino acids: CASSRGGRTEAFF. The CDR3 nucleotides read TGTGCCAGCAGTCGAGGGGGCCGTACTGAAGCTTTCTTT. The V gene is TRBV27, the J gene TRBJ1-1; 7 nucleotides align to TRBD1. V shed 5 bases, J shed 5 bases, and the junction held 5 bases outside the gene matches. Germline V lookup: CDR1 MNHEY, CDR2 SMNVEV (reference sequence). The CDR3 runs 13 residues.

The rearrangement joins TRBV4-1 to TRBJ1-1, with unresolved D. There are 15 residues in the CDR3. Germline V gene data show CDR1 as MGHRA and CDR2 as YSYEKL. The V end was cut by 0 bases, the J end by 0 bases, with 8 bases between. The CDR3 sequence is CASSQEFRMNTEAFF. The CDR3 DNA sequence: TGCGCCAGCAGCCAAGAATTCCGAATGAACACTGAAGCTTTCTTT.

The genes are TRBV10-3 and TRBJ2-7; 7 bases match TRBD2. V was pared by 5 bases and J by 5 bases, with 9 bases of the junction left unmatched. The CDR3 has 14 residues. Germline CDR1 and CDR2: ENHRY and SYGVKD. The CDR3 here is CAISPPGEGNEQYF. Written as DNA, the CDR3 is TGTGCCATCAGTCCCCCGGGGGAGGGGAACGAGCAGTACTTC.

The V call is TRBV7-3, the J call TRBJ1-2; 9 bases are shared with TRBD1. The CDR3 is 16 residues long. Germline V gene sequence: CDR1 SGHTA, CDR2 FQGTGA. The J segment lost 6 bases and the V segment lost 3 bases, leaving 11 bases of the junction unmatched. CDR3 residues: CASSFNIYRGPDGYTF. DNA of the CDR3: TGTGCCAGCAGCTTTAACATTTACAGGGGGCCCGATGGCTACACCTTC.

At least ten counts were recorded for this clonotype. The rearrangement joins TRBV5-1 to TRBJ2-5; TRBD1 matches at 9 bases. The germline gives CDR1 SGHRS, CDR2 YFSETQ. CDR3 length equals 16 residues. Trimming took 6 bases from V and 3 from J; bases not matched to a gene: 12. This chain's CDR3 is CASNSNDRGLEETQYF. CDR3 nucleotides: TGCGCCAGCAACTCCAACGACAGGGGGTTGGAAGAGACCCAGTACTTC.

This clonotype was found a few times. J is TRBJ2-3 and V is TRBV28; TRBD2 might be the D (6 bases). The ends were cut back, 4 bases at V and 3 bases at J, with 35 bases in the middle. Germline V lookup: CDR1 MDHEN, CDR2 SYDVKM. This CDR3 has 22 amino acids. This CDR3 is CASSYPGGAGVTTQGPTDTQYF. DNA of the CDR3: TGTGCCAGCAGTTATCCCGGAGGGGCAGGAGTCACAACTCAGGGCCCGACAGATACGCAGTATTTT.

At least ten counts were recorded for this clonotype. The CDR3 protein is CASSLSPGLANEQYF. The CDR3 DNA sequence: TGTGCCAGCAGCTTAAGCCCGGGACTAGCAAACGAGCAGTACTTC. The chain couples TRBV7-8 to TRBJ2-7; 9 nucleotides align to TRBD2. V gave up 2 bases and J gave up 5 bases; unmatched junction bases: 7. Per germline, CDR1 SGHVS and CDR2 FQNEAQ. CDR3 length: 15 residues.

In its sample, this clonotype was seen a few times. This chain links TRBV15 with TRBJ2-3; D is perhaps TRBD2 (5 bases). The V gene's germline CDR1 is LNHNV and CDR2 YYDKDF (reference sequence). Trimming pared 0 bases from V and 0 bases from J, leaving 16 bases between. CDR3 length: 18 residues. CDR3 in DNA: TGTGCCACCAGCAGAGATCCCCCCGGAGGCCCAAGCACAGATACGCAGTATTTT. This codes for CATSRDPPGGPSTDTQYF.

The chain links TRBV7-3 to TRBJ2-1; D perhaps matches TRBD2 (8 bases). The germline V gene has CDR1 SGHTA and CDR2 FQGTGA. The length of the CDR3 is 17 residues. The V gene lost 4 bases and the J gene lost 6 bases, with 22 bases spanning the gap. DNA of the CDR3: TGTGCCAGCAGCTCCACAGGGGCAGCGGGAGTGCTCAATGAGCAGTTCTTC. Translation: CASSSTGAAGVLNEQFF. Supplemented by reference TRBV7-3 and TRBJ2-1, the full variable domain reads GAGVSQTPSNKVTEKGKYVELRCDPISGHTALYWYRQSLGQGPEFLIYFQGTGAADDSGLPNDRFFAVRPEGSVSTLKIQRTERGDSAVYLCASSSTGAAGVLNEQFFGPGTRLTVL.

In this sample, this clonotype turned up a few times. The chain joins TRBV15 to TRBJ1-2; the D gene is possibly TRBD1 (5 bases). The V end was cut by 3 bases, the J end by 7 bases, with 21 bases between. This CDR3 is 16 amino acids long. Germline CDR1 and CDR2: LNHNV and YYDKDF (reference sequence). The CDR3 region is CATSSLGGGGPVGYTF. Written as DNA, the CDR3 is TGTGCCACCAGCAGCCTTGGTGGTGGGGGACCGGTTGGCTACACCTTC.

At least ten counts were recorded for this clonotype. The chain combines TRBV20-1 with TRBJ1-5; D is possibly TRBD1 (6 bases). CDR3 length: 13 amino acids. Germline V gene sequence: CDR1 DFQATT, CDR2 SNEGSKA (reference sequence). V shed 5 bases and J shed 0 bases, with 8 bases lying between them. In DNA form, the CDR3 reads TGCAGTGCTGCAGGGGATAGCAATCAGCCCCAGCATTTT. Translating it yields CSAAGDSNQPQHF.

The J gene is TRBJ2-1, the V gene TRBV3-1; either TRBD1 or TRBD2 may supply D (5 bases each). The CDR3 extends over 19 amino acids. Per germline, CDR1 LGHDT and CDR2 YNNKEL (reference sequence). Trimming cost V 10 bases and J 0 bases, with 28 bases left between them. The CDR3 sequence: CAICLFGERGSRSYNEQFF. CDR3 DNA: TGTGCCATCTGTCTCTTTGGAGAGAGGGGCTCCCGCTCCTACAATGAGCAGTTCTTC.

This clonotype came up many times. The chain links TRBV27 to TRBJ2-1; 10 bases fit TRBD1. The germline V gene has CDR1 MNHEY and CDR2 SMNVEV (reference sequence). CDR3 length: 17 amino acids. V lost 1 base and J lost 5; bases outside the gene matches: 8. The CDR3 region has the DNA TGTGCCAGCAGTTTATATATCCCTGGACAGGGGGACAATGAGCAGTTCTTC. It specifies CASSLYIPGQGDNEQFF.

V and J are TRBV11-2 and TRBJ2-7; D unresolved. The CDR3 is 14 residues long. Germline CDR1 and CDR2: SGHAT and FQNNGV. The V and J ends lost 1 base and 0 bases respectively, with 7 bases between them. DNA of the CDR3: TGTGCCAGCAGCTTAGTCTCCAGCTCCTACGAGCAGTACGTC. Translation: CASSLVSSSYEQYV.

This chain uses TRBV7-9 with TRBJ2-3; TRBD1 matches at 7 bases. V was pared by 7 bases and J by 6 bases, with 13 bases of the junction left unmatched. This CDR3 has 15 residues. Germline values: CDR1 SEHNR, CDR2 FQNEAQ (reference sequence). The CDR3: CASTGPTGFGDTQYF. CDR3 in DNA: TGTGCCAGCACCGGACCGACAGGGTTTGGGGATACGCAGTATTTT.

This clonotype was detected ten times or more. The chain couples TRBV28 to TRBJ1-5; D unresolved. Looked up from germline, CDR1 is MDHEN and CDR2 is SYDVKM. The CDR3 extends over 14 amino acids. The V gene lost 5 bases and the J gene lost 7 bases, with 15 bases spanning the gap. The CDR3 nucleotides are TGTGCCAGCAGTCCCAGACAATCGGGCCAGCCCCAGCATTTT. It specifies CASSPRQSGQPQHF.